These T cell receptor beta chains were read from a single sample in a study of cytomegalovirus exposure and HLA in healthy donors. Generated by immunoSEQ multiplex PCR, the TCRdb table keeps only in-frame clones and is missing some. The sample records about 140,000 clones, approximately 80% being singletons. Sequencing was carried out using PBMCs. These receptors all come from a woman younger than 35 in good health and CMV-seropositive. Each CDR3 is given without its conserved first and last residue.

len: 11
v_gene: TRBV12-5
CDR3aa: ASGSQGSYGYT

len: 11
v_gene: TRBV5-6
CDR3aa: ASSLDNSSPLH

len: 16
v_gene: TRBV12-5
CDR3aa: ASGFSPNGQGRSYEQY

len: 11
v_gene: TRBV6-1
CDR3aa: ASEGQVNTEAF

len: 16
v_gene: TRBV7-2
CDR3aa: ASSFFGSGDRGHNEQF

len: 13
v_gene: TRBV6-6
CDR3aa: ASRNRGAKHNEQF

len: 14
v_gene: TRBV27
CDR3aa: ASRIQGVSEGQPQH

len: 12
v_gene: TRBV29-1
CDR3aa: SVVPDRVGSGYT

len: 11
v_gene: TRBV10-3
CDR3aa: AIKTDMNTEAF

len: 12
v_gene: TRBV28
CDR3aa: ASSSRDYSYEQY

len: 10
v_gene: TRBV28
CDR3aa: ATGGMVEKLF

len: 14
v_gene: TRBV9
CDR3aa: ASSVESGTGPYEQY

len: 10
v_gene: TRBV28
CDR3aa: ASSQAAYGYT

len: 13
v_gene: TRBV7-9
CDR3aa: ASSLDEGAYTEAF

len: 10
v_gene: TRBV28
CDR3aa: ASSLRGQGYT

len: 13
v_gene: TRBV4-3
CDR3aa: ASSQDFGSDYGYT

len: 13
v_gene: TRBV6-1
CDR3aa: ASSEVGTGNYGYT

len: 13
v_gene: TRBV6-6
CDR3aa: ASDRSGGATDTQY

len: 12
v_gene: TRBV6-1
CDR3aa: ATKAELLTSEQY

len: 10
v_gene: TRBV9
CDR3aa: ASLAGGREQY

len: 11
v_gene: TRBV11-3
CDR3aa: ASSGNRSHEQY

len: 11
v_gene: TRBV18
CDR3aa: ASSPKERAEAF

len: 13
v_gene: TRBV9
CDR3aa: ASSATDRAGNTIY

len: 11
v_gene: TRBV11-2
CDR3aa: ASSLGRQGEAF

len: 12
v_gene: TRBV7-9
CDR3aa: ASSLGGNYNEQF

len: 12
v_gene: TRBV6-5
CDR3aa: ASSYQGLGGELF

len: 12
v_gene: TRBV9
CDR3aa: ASSVVQGGNVLT

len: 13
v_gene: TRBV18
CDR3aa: ASSPPDSFNYGYT

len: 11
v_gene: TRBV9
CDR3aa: ASGTGSTDTQY

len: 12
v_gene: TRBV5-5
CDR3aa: ASSAGFLSYGYT

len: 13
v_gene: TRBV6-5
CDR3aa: ASSYSRALNTEAF

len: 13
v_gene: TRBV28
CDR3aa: ASSLGGLTPYEQY

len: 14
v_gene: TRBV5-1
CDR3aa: ASSLSGHVGNSPLH

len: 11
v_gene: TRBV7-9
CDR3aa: ASRQGANYEQY

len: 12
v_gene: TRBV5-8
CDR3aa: ASSLWRAATEAF

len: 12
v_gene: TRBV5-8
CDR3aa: ASSAWTVNYGYT

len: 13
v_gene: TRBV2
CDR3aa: ASSVLGFAGNTIY

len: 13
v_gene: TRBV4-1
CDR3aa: ASSAREGAGNTIY

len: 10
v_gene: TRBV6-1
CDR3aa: ASSERSNEQF

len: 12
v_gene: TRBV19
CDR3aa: ASSIGGTGNTIY

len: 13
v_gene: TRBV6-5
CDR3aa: ASREGGYSNQPQH

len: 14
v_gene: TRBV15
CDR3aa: ATSRDKDRYTDTQY

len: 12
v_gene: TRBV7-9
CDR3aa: ASSLLLGPGELF

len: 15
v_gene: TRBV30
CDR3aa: AWSVLHSGGANYGYT

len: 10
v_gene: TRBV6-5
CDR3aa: ASSYSRETQY

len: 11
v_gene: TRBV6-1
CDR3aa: ASSVAGRYEQY

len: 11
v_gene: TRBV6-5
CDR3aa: ASTRTSGYEQY

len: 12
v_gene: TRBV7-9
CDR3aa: ASRPGQGAAEAF

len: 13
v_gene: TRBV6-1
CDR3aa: AISGGRGTNEKLF

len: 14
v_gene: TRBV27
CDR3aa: ASSKDTGGAGETQY

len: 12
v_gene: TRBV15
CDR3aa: ATSRVQGVTEAF

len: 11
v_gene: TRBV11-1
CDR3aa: ASSFGVRETQY

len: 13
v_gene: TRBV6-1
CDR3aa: ASSPRDRGDTEAF

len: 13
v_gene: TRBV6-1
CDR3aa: ASRGLGTVNEKLF

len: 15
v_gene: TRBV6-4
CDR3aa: ASVETGGLGGGTEAF

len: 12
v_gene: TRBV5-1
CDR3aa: ASSLNGQVYEQY

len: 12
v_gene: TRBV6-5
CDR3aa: ASSLAGPKETQY

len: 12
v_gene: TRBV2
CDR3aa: ASSTGTEFLEQY